One and the same sample provided the 21 T cell receptor beta chains below, sequenced in a study of shared clonotypes between healthy human individuals (dated by TCRdb to 2020 to 2022). CD8 naive samples were obtained by positive selection for CCR7 among CD45RO-negative cells, yielding a CD45RA+CCR7+ population from which TemRA cells were excluded. The library relied on the immunoSEQ multiplex PCR assay. TCRdb carries this immuneACCESS record with in-frame sequences only. Its versions omit some clonotypes, under half of them owing to an unresolved V gene in the studies checked, with the rest unexplained. This sample holds 1.5 million to 2.5 million clones; approximately 95% were observed only once. The top ten constitute approximately 1% of the sample. Sequencing was carried out using naive CD8+ T cells sorted from blood. This sample's cell subset or site label indicates: CD45RA+CCR7+. These receptors originate from a man younger than 30 in good health.

Regarding this clone: Additional DNA sequences in this sample encode the identical CDR3. The V and J genes are TRBV19 and TRBJ2-7, with D unresolved. Germline-derived CDR1 and CDR2 are LNHDA and SQIVND (reference sequence). There are 13 residues in the CDR3. Trimming removed 3 bases from V and 3 bases from J, with 9 bases in between. DNA for the CDR3: TGTGCCAGTAGTATGGGATCCAGCTACGAGCAGTACTTC. Its protein is CASSMGSSYEQYF.

J is TRBJ2-7 and V is TRBV27, with D possibly being TRBD1 (6 bases). Deletions cut 0 bases from V and 2 bases from J, with 14 bases between. Germline loops: CDR1 MNHEY, CDR2 SMNVEV (reference sequence). The CDR3 has 16 residues. CDR3 amino acids: CASSLSYGTMTYEQYF. The CDR3 coding sequence is TGTGCCAGCAGTTTATCGTACGGGACAATGACCTACGAGCAGTACTTC.

The genes are TRBV7-9 and TRBJ2-5; D ambiguous. CDR1 is SEHNR and CDR2 is FQNEAQ in the germline V gene (reference sequence). The CDR3 totals 15 residues. Trimming shortened V by 5 bases and J by 1 base, and 14 bases separated the two germline ends. The CDR3 DNA reads as TGTGCCAGCAGCCCGTATTTTACATCCCAAGAGACCCAGTACTTC. This sequence encodes CASSPYFTSQETQYF.

On this clone: This specimen includes other DNA sequences encoding the same CDR3. The CDR3 sequence: CASSVGASTDTQYF. The DNA of the CDR3 is TGTGCCAGCAGCGTAGGAGCTAGCACAGATACGCAGTATTTT. V is TRBV9 and J is TRBJ2-3; no definite D call. CDR3 length: 14 amino acids. Germline V gene lookup returns CDR1 SGDLS and CDR2 YYNGEE. Trimming stripped 0 bases from V and 0 bases from J, with 5 bases between.

This clone came up once. This chain uses TRBV27 with TRBJ2-5, with 9 nucleotides matching TRBD2. Trimming cost V 2 bases and J 0 bases; bases outside gene matches: 10. CDR1 and CDR2 (germline): MNHEY, SMNVEV (reference sequence). The CDR3 runs to 18 residues. The CDR3 nucleotides read TGTGCCAGCAGTTTAGCGGGGGGGCGTATGGGGTACCAAGAGACCCAGTACTTC. As protein: CASSLAGGRMGYQETQYF.

This clone was observed once. The CDR3 sequence is CASNKAGGLDTQYF. The CDR3 nucleotides are TGTGCCAGCAACAAAGCGGGGGGGCTGGATACGCAGTATTTT. The chain combines TRBV7-9 with TRBJ2-3, with 10 bases fitting TRBD2. The CDR3 contains 14 residues. Germline V lookup: CDR1 SEHNR, CDR2 FQNEAQ (reference sequence). V was pared by 7 bases and J by 6 bases, with 7 bases of the junction left unmatched.

This clone occurred once. Other nucleotide sequences from this sample produce the same CDR3. V usage is TRBV6-5 and J usage is TRBJ2-7; the match to TRBD1 covers 9 bases. CDR3 size: 14 residues. Germline lookup yields CDR1 MNHEY and CDR2 SVGAGI. The V segment lost 6 bases and the J segment 2 bases; nucleotides outside the gene matches: 5. As DNA, the CDR3 is TGTGCCAGCAGCCCGGGACAGGGAGCCTACGAGCAGTACTTC. It translates to CASSPGQGAYEQYF.

The chain couples TRBV27 to TRBJ2-3, with 7 bases that match TRBD2. J gave up 6 bases and V 3 bases, and 6 bases lay outside the gene matches. Per germline, CDR1 MNHEY and CDR2 SMNVEV (reference sequence). CDR3 length: 14 amino acids. CDR3 loop: CASSFLAGEDTQYF. CDR3 bases: TGTGCCAGCAGTTTCTTGGCGGGGGAGGATACGCAGTATTTT.

The chain joins TRBV6-1 to TRBJ2-1, with D possibly TRBD1 on 5 matching bases. The CDR3 runs to 15 residues. CDR1 is MNHNS, CDR2 SASEGT, per germline. Trimming removed 9 bases from V and 2 bases from J, with 17 bases in between. This CDR3 reads CASGNQGIPYNEQFF. CDR3 nucleotide sequence: TGTGCCAGTGGAAACCAGGGAATCCCCTACAATGAGCAGTTCTTC.

This clone was counted a few times. A much bigger clone sits one base away, suggesting this may be a read error. Other nucleotide sequences from this sample produce the same CDR3. The rearrangement links TRBV13 to TRBJ2-7; no clear D. V lost 6 bases and J 0 bases, leaving 3 bases between the germline ends. The CDR3 extends over 11 amino acids. Germline V gives CDR1 PRHDT, CDR2 FYEKMQ (reference sequence). DNA for the CDR3: TGTGCCAGCAGTTCCTCCTACGAGCAGTACTTC. As protein: CASSSSYEQYF.

The chain joins TRBV7-9 to TRBJ2-5, with 7 bases that match TRBD2. Trimming at V came to 4 bases and at J to 3 bases, leaving 17 bases not matched to a gene. Germline CDR1 SEHNR, CDR2 FQNEAQ (reference sequence). The CDR3 extends over 18 amino acids. The CDR3 sequence: CASSSLYQPGTTKETQYF. CDR3 bases: TGTGCCAGCAGCTCCCTGTACCAACCCGGGACTACCAAAGAGACCCAGTACTTC.

J is TRBJ2-3 and V is TRBV28, with 9 bases that match TRBD2. In germline, CDR1 is MDHEN, CDR2 SYDVKM. Unmatched junction bases numbered 14, after V lost 6 bases and J lost 4 bases. The CDR3 has 17 residues. The CDR3 region is CASSRLPTSGVPDTQYF. The CDR3 coding sequence is TGTGCCAGCAGCCGCCTCCCGACTAGCGGAGTACCAGATACGCAGTATTTT.

The chain links TRBV28 to TRBJ2-1, with D maybe TRBD2 (5 bases). The CDR3 is 11 residues long. CDR1 MDHEN and CDR2 SYDVKM come from the germline V gene. The germline V and J ends were trimmed by 9 bases and 7 bases, with 10 bases remaining between them. The CDR3 here is CASGEGNEQFF. In DNA form, the CDR3 reads TGTGCCAGTGGTGAGGGTAATGAGCAGTTCTTC.

This sequence joins TRBV27 and TRBJ2-1, with D unresolved. The CDR3 is made up of 12 amino acids. Germline values: CDR1 MNHEY, CDR2 SMNVEV (reference sequence). Trimming removed 2 bases at V and 11 bases at J, with 10 bases between. CDR3 sequence: CASSLRADKQFF. The CDR3 bases are TGTGCCAGCAGTTTAAGGGCAGACAAGCAGTTCTTC.

V is TRBV4-1 and J is TRBJ1-2, with a tentative D call TRBD1 (6 bases). V was cut by 1 base and J by 4 bases, with 13 bases left in between. Germline V CDR1 and CDR2: MGHRA, YSYEKL. CDR3 length equals 15 residues. Here the CDR3 DNA reads TGCGCCAGCAGCCAAGTAAAGGGGGACGTCTATGGCTACACCTTC. It codes for CASSQVKGDVYGYTF.

The chain carries TRBV2 and TRBJ2-6; tentatively, D is TRBD1 (6 bases). Germline V lookup: CDR1 SNHLY, CDR2 FYNNEI. Trimming cost V 9 bases and J 8 bases, with 17 bases left between them. The CDR3 loop spans 14 amino acids. CDR3 sequence (DNA): TGTGCCAGAACGGGGTCGGGACACCCCAACGTCCTGACTTTC. Translated: CARTGSGHPNVLTF.

The table lists this clone with a count of one. V usage is TRBV28 and J usage is TRBJ2-7, with 11 bases matching TRBD2. Germline trimming cut 4 bases from V and 3 bases from J; bases unmatched to any gene: 5. This CDR3 contains 15 residues. The germline gives CDR1 MDHEN, CDR2 SYDVKM. The CDR3: CASSYGTSGNYEQYF. As DNA, the CDR3 is TGTGCCAGCAGTTACGGGACTAGCGGAAACTACGAGCAGTACTTC.

The chain joins TRBV4-1 to TRBJ2-3; D possibly corresponds to TRBD2 (6 bases). CDR1 is MGHRA, CDR2 YSYEKL, per germline. This CDR3 has 17 amino acids. Trimming pared 4 bases from V and 0 bases from J, leaving 17 bases between. Here the CDR3 reads CASSRAGTHPSTDTQYF. The CDR3 bases are TGCGCCAGCAGCCGAGCCGGGACTCATCCTAGCACAGATACGCAGTATTTT.

This chain joins TRBV4-1 and TRBJ2-2, with D possibly matching TRBD1 (6 bases). Trimming took 0 bases from V and 3 from J, leaving 26 bases between them. This CDR3 is 21 amino acids long. Germline CDR1 reads MGHRA; CDR2 reads YSYEKL. The CDR3 region has the DNA TGCGCCAGCAGCCAAGAGGGAATAGGGGGAACGGGCGTGGGGGACACCGGGGAGCTGTTTTTT. Translation: CASSQEGIGGTGVGDTGELFF.

V gene TRBV11-2 combines with J gene TRBJ1-1; no clear D. CDR3 size: 12 residues. V shed 3 bases and J shed 6 bases, with 8 bases lying between them. Germline CDR1 reads SGHAT; CDR2 reads FQNNGV. The chain's CDR3 is CASSFLSSEAFF. The CDR3 DNA follows: TGTGCCAGCAGCTTTCTTTCCTCTGAAGCTTTCTTT.

This chain uses TRBV28 with TRBJ1-5; 9 positions agree with TRBD1. This CDR3 contains 14 residues. The germline gives CDR1 MDHEN, CDR2 SYDVKM. V dropped 3 bases and J dropped 6; count of bases not matched to a gene: 3. CDR3 sequence reads: CASSFTGGRQPQHF. For the CDR3, the DNA is TGTGCCAGCAGTTTCACAGGGGGCCGTCAGCCCCAGCATTTT.